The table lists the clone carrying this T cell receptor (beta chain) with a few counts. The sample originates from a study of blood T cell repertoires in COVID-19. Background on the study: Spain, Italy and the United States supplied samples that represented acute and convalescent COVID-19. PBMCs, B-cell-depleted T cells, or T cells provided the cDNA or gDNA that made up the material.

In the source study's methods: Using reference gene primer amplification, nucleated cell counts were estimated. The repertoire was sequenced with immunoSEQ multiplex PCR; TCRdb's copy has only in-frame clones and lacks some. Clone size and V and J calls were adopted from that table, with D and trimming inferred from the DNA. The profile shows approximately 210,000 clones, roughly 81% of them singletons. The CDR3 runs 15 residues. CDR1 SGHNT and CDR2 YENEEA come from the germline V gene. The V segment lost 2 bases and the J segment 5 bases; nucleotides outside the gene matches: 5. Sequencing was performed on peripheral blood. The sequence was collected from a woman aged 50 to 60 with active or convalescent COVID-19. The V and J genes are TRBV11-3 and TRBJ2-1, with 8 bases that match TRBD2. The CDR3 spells CASSLYGTSDNEQFF. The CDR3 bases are TGTGCCAGCAGCTTATACGGGACTAGTGACAATGAGCAGTTCTTC. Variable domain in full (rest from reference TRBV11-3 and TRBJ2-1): EAGVVQSPRYKIIEKKQPVAFWCNPISGHNTLYWYLQNLGQGPELLIRYENEEAVDDSQLPKDRFSAERLKGVDSTLKIQPAELGDSAVYLCASSLYGTSDNEQFFGPGTRLTVL.